This entry lists 24 T cell receptor beta chains sequenced from one sample in a study of early T cells in non-severe SARS-CoV-2 infection. A single record per CDR3 protein comes from TCRdb applying MiXCR to the 5' RACE reads. The sample consists of roughly 50,000 distinct CDR3 sequences, around 5.2% of them appearing once. The specimen sequenced was whole blood. The receptors originated from an adult who was a healthcare worker with PCR-confirmed SARS-CoV-2 infection or an uninfected control (not recorded which).

This clonotype was detected only a few times. The V gene is TRBV7-2, the J gene TRBJ2-7; 12 bases line up with TRBD2. The trim removed 5 bases at V and 6 bases at J, leaving 8 bases unmatched. Germline lookup yields CDR1 SGHTA and CDR2 FQGNSA. The CDR3 loop spans 15 amino acids. The CDR3 loop reads CASSPRTSGIGEQYF. CDR3 in DNA: TGTGCCAGCAGCCCTCGGACTAGCGGGATCGGCGAGCAGTACTTC.

Ten or more counts support this clonotype. The chain links TRBV3-1 to TRBJ2-1, with 7 bases lining up with TRBD2. The germline V gene encodes CDR1 LGHDT and CDR2 YNNKEL (reference sequence). The ends lost 3 bases at V and 3 bases at J; junction bases unmatched: 2. The CDR3 covers 14 residues. CDR3 sequence (DNA): TGTGCCAGCAGCCACACTAGCGACTACAATGAGCAGTTCTTC. Protein product: CASSHTSDYNEQFF.

The genes are TRBV3-1 and TRBJ1-1; D remains ambiguous. The CDR3 has 15 amino acids. The germline CDR1 and CDR2 sequences are LGHDT and YNNKEL (reference sequence). V lost 0 bases and J lost 1, with 9 bases in between. The CDR3 bases are TGTGCCAGCAGCCAAGAGGGCCCGGGGAACACTGAAGCTTTCTTT. Protein sequence: CASSQEGPGNTEAFF.

This clonotype was seen more than once but under ten times. The chain links TRBV7-9 to TRBJ1-5; TRBD1 is a possible D gene (5 bases). The CDR3 spans 13 residues. CDR1 SEHNR and CDR2 FQNEAQ come from the germline V gene (reference sequence). V was shortened by 7 bases and J by 12 bases, with 19 bases between the two germline ends. CDR3 amino acids: CASTSFREDNQHF. In nucleotides, the CDR3 is TGTGCCAGCACCAGTTTCCGGGAGGACAACCAGCATTTT.

The sample holds many counts of this clonotype. The chain combines TRBV29-1 with TRBJ2-5, with a possible D match to TRBD1 (7 bases). V lost 6 bases, J lost 3 bases, and 17 bases lay in between. The CDR3 is made up of 14 amino acids. Germline V gives CDR1 SQVTM, CDR2 ANQGSEA. The CDR3 protein is CSVGIGGGKETQYF. The CDR3 coding sequence is TGCAGCGTGGGGATTGGAGGGGGCAAAGAGACCCAGTACTTC.

This clonotype was seen many times. This chain connects TRBV5-1 to TRBJ2-3; D remains unclear. The CDR3 spans 12 residues. Trimming pared 1 base from V and 6 bases from J, leaving 6 bases between. In germline, CDR1 is SGHRS, CDR2 YFSETQ. CDR3 residues: CASSLRSDTQYF. The CDR3 nucleotides read TGCGCCAGCAGCTTGAGGTCGGATACGCAGTATTTT.

This CDR3 is CASSPIQKTQLYF. In DNA, the CDR3 is TGCGCCAGCAGCCCAATCCAGAAAACTCAACTGTATTTT. The rearrangement uses TRBV5-1 and TRBJ2-3; D remains unclear. The CDR3 totals 13 residues. CDR1 and CDR2 from the germline V gene are SGHRS and YFSETQ. V shed 4 bases and J shed 14 bases, with 20 bases lying between them.

The chain links TRBV9 to TRBJ1-2; 7 bases fit TRBD1. Per germline, CDR1 SGDLS and CDR2 YYNGEE. CDR3 size: 14 residues. Trimming at V came to 0 bases and at J to 8 bases, leaving 7 bases not matched to a gene. The CDR3 region has the DNA TGTGCCAGCAGCGTAGACAGGGGACAGAGAGGCTACACCTTC. It translates to CASSVDRGQRGYTF. Based on the CDR3 plus reference TRBV9 and TRBJ1-2, the full variable domain is DSGVTQTPKHLITATGQRVTLRCSPRSGDLSVYWYQQSLDQGLQFLIQYYNGEERAKGNILERFSAQQFPDLHSELNLSSLELGDSALYFCASSVDRGQRGYTFGSGTRLTVV.

The rearrangement joins TRBV20-1 to TRBJ2-7; unclear D gene. V was shortened by 4 bases and J by 2 bases, with 15 bases between the two germline ends. This CDR3 spans 14 amino acids. The germline CDR1 and CDR2 sequences are DFQATT and SNEGSKA (reference sequence). The CDR3 DNA reads TGCAGTGCTATCGGAGACCAAGGCACCTACGAGCAGTACTTC. Translating it yields CSAIGDQGTYEQYF.

The sample holds a few counts of this clonotype. The V gene is TRBV12-3 or TRBV12-4, the J gene TRBJ2-7, with D possibly matching TRBD2 (6 bases). V shed 6 bases and J shed 3 bases, with 12 bases lying between them. The CDR3 is 13 residues long. This chain's CDR3 is CASRPAGFYEQYF. CDR3 coding DNA: TGTGCCAGCAGACCCGCGGGGTTCTACGAGCAGTACTTC.

This clonotype was seen at least ten times. J is TRBJ2-4 and V is TRBV3-1, with D unresolved. Germline lookup yields CDR1 LGHDT and CDR2 YNNKEL (reference sequence). The CDR3 has 11 residues. V lost 0 bases, J lost 14 bases, and 8 bases lay in between. The CDR3 DNA reads as TGTGCCAGCAGCCAAGAAAAGATAAAGTACTTC. It is translated as CASSQEKIKYF.

This clonotype was counted ten times or more. The chain employs TRBV5-1 and TRBJ2-1; 9 nucleotides match TRBD1. Germline lookup yields CDR1 SGHRS and CDR2 YFSETQ. V dropped 4 bases and J dropped 14; count of bases not matched to a gene: 7. This CDR3 has 12 residues. This CDR3 is CASSLLDRGEFF. CDR3 nucleotides: TGCGCCAGCAGCCTACTGGACAGGGGAGAGTTCTTC.

This clonotype was seen ten or more times. The gene calls are TRBV2 and TRBJ2-1; the D gene is possibly TRBD2 (7 bases). Per germline, CDR1 SNHLY and CDR2 FYNNEI. The V end lost 7 bases, the J end lost 0 bases, and 13 bases lay between the germline ends. The CDR3 extends over 15 amino acids. The CDR3 bases are TGTGCCAGCATAACCCGGGGGGCCTCCTACAATGAGCAGTTCTTC. Translated: CASITRGASYNEQFF.

This clonotype showed up many times. The genes are TRBV7-6 and TRBJ2-3; D uncertain. The germline V gene encodes CDR1 SGHVS and CDR2 FNYEAQ. Trimming shortened V by 0 bases and J by 0 bases, and 7 bases separated the two germline ends. CDR3 length equals 15 residues. CDR3 amino acids: CASSLADGSTDTQYF. The CDR3 nucleotides read TGTGCCAGCAGCTTAGCGGACGGGAGCACAGATACGCAGTATTTT.

This clonotype was counted at least ten times. The chain recombines TRBV5-1 with TRBJ1-6; D may be TRBD1 (5 bases). This CDR3 has 16 residues. Per the germline V gene, CDR1 is SGHRS and CDR2 is YFSETQ. Trimming took 4 bases from V and 7 from J, leaving 18 bases between them. This CDR3 reads CASSPGGLWGNSPLHF. In nucleotides, the CDR3 is TGCGCCAGCAGCCCGGGGGGACTCTGGGGGAATTCACCCCTCCACTTT.

This clonotype was counted many times. The rearrangement joins TRBV11-2 to TRBJ2-5; D gene ambiguous. This CDR3 has 15 residues. Trimming cost V 7 bases and J 5 bases, with 20 bases left between them. Germline V gene lookup returns CDR1 SGHAT and CDR2 FQNNGV. The CDR3 protein is CASTATDPVWETQYF. The CDR3 nucleotides are TGTGCCAGCACCGCAACGGATCCGGTTTGGGAGACCCAGTACTTC.

This clonotype was counted a few times. J is TRBJ2-7 and V is TRBV7-2; D tentatively fits TRBD1 or TRBD2 (5 bases each). Trimming cost V 8 bases and J 7 bases, with 21 bases left between them. The CDR3 sequence is 14 residues long. Per germline, CDR1 SGHTA and CDR2 FQGNSA. The CDR3, as DNA: TGTGCCAGCGAGAGGGGCGAGGGGCCCGGGGAGCAGTACTTC. This gives the protein CASERGEGPGEQYF.

In its sample, this clonotype was seen many times. The chain is built from TRBV7-2 and TRBJ2-5; TRBD1 is a possible D gene (5 bases). The CDR3 spans 14 residues. Germline loops: CDR1 SGHTA, CDR2 FQGNSA. The V end lost 4 bases, the J end lost 5 bases, and 14 bases lay between the germline ends. In DNA, the CDR3 is TGTGCCAGCAGCTCCACAGGTCCCCACGAGACCCAGTACTTC. Encoded protein: CASSSTGPHETQYF.

This clonotype was counted between two and nine times. The chain is built from TRBV11-2 and TRBJ1-1; TRBD1 might be the D (6 bases). The CDR3 covers 14 residues. The germline V gene has CDR1 SGHAT and CDR2 FQNNGV. The V gene lost 0 bases and the J gene lost 6 bases, with 11 bases spanning the gap. CDR3 in DNA: TGTGCCAGCAGCTTAGATTGGACAGCCTCTGAAGCTTTCTTT. Translation: CASSLDWTASEAFF.

This clonotype was detected many times. This chain uses TRBV11-1 with TRBJ2-2; TRBD2 is a possible D gene (6 bases). Deletions cut 1 base from V and 4 bases from J, with 19 bases between. The CDR3 consists of 18 residues. The germline V gene encodes CDR1 SGHAT and CDR2 FQDESV (reference sequence). The CDR3 sequence is CASSLEAGTPRGTGELFF. The CDR3 bases are TGTGCCAGCAGCTTAGAAGCGGGCACCCCTCGGGGCACCGGGGAGCTGTTTTTT.

Ten or more counts support this clonotype. The rearrangement links TRBV19 to TRBJ2-1; D is unclear. The CDR3 has 15 amino acids. V was trimmed by 1 base and J by 3 bases, leaving 10 bases between them. Germline loops: CDR1 LNHDA, CDR2 SQIVND (reference sequence). CDR3 residues: CASSIAGYSYNEQFF. The CDR3 DNA reads as TGTGCCAGTAGTATAGCGGGCTATAGCTACAATGAGCAGTTCTTC.

As concerns this clonotype: Being one base from a much bigger clone, this may be a read error. The chain recombines TRBV7-9 with TRBJ1-4; no firm D call. Germline CDR1 and CDR2: SEHNR and FQNEAQ (reference sequence). V lost 6 bases, J lost 6 bases, and 14 bases lay in between. The CDR3 is made up of 14 amino acids. The CDR3 DNA reads TGTGCCAGCAGGAGGCGGCGCATTGATGAAAAACTGTTTTTT. It codes for CASRRRRIDEKLFF.

This clonotype was picked up a small number of times. One end of the junction varies from germline; a read error may be responsible. This chain joins TRBV6-1 and TRBJ2-3; D not certain. Germline loops: CDR1 MNHNS, CDR2 SASEGT. CDR3 size: 13 residues. CDR3 sequence reads: CVSSPGGPDTQYF. The DNA for the CDR3 is TGTGTCAGCAGCCCTGGTGGCCCAGATACGCAGTATTTT.

This clonotype was seen at least ten times. The chain couples TRBV5-1 to TRBJ2-7; 7 bases map to TRBD1. This CDR3 is built from 13 residues. J was trimmed by 3 bases and V by 3 bases; bases with no gene match: 3. CDR1 and CDR2 from the germline V gene are SGHRS and YFSETQ. DNA for the CDR3: TGCGCCAGCAGCTCGACAGGGAACTACGAGCAGTACTTC. As protein: CASSSTGNYEQYF.